The entry below describes one TCR beta chain. The antigen this receptor binds is unknown. No base qualities exist here, and no much larger clone lies one base off it. In total, 630 or so healthy bone marrow donors made up the cohort. At the time of sampling, all cohort members were nominally healthy, though unrecorded immune exposures were likely present. CMV serostatus was positive for roughly 290 and negative for about 55% of the 666 cohort members, and was not recorded for this donor. A peripheral blood sample was collected from each donor, and TCR beta sequencing was performed on peripheral blood mononuclear cells. The Qiagen DNeasy Blood Extraction Kit was used to extract genomic DNA from the blood cell samples. This specimen comes from a study of cytomegalovirus exposure and HLA in healthy donors (dated by TCRdb to about 2017). Notes on the research overall: An earlier analysis of several hundred of the donors reported more than 250 Gb of sequence data and some 120 million unique TCR beta sequences from 150 million to 200 million T cells. The study aimed to test whether signatures of past pathogen exposure could be identified by cataloging public T cell receptors. A separate validation cohort of some 130 different subjects was used in addition to the roughly 640-subject first cohort. Among the roughly 410 genotyped donors, approximately 77% belonged to the genetic ancestry cluster associated with self-reported Caucasian donors. Typing coverage varied by locus: roughly 629-640 donors for A, B, C, DRB1 and DQB1; approximately 500 for DQA1; about 590 for DPA1; approximately 450 for DPB1. Every discovery cohort repertoire had been produced on one sequencing platform. An early release covering over 500 HLA-typed donors comprised about 300 gigabases of sequencing data and tens of millions of unique TCR sequences. Rather than drawing on any new phenotypic data, the later analysis identified candidate immune exposures from TCR beta sequences and the way those sequences occurred across donors. Donor age, sex, ethnicity and CMV serostatus were collected together with the repertoire data. The study used immunosequencing to profile the T cell repertoires of around 600 subjects and linked those repertoires to cytomegalovirus serostatus. A later analysis re-examined previously published TCR beta repertoires from just over 650 donors and added high-resolution HLA genotyping to investigate patterns of TCR occurrence. The study combined high-throughput TCR immunosequencing, statistical association of individual TCRs with disease status, and machine learning to predict cytomegalovirus infection status. In an earlier analysis of 587 of the donors, high-throughput TCR beta sequencing was used to judge whether each TCR beta V gene segment behaved as functional or pseudogenic. Genome-wide SNP genotypes for about 60% of the 666 donors were used in a later genetic analysis, which treated that subset as a discovery cohort. HLA typing covered class I and class II loci at four-digit resolution. Across approximately 400 genotyped donors of the cohort, an average of about 250,000 unique TCR beta nucleotide sequences per donor were sequenced, and roughly a sixth of those sequences were non-productive. About five DR-DQ haplotypes were treated as single units for association and clustering because of strong linkage in the cohort.

The research as a whole found: In a later analysis, TCR association rates were found to vary across HLA loci, with the most associated TCRs seen for DRB1 alleles and the fewest for HLA-C alleles. The cohort was sequenced for TCR beta chains only, and without alpha or paired-chain data the features that could be detected were limited. The study listed 150 to 200 TCR beta chains as associated with cytomegalovirus. A further reported finding was that TCR beta sequences accurately predicted the HLA-A and HLA-B alleles for most subjects in the first cohort. Because the 87-base-pair reads could not distinguish some IMGT-functional V segments, including TRBV6-2 and TRBV6-3, those segments were excluded. When HLA alleles, especially DR and DQ, strongly co-occurred, attributing TCR associations to individual alleles was difficult. Because counts were too low, some 16 rarely observed V segments, including chromosome 9 orphons, were excluded from the earlier analysis of several hundred of the donors. Linkage disequilibrium might explain the correlated functional status among segregating V segments, but an unknown experimental factor could not be ruled out. The sequencing pipeline was judged likely to have produced a cluster of highly shared sequence variants as a technical artifact. Compared with the roughly 720-donor mean, donors in an Asian-associated ancestry cluster had fewer N-insertions in productive TCRs, according to a later genetic analysis. According to a later analysis, parvovirus B19, influenza, CMV and Epstein-Barr virus appeared linked to several top co-occurrence clusters. An earlier analysis of approximately 540 of the donors showed that most TCR beta V segments appeared in productive rearrangements either about 87% or about 30% of the time, which broadly matched IMGT annotations. In a later genetic analysis, a missense DCLRE1C variant was associated with V-gene and J-gene trimming of TCR beta chains, and the association was replicated in an independent cohort. The only immune exposure information available for the cohort was CMV serostatus. Because some donors lacked HLA typing at each locus, the association tests relied only on the typed subset. In both the original and validation cohorts, the classifier was reported to diagnose cytomegalovirus status with high specificity and sensitivity. According to the authors, the approach could potentially be generalized to other disease states and immunological phenotypes. According to a later analysis, most CMV-associated TCR beta chains appeared to be HLA-restricted, and the HLA associations seemed to be driven largely by CMV exposure. In a later analysis, around 17,000 TCR beta sequences were associated with specific HLA alleles at a false discovery rate of 0.05. The presence/absence analyses assumed that sequencing depth was roughly uniform across donors, and that assumption may not be true. In vitro tests confirmed that a few of the cytomegalovirus-associated TCR beta chains recognize cytomegalovirus antigens. A later analysis found that HLA-associated TCR beta chains were more clonally expanded and had lower generation probabilities than equally common non-associated chains. Most TCR sequences were observed very rarely across donors, whereas some public TCRs were present in many individuals.

The library was made by the immunoSEQ multiplex PCR assay. A mixture of 60 forward primers for TCR Vbeta segments and 13 reverse primers for TCR Jbeta segments was used in the multiplex PCR. The CDR3 region of rearranged TCR beta genes was amplified from genomic DNA with a multiplex PCR assay. The amplified TCR beta libraries were sequenced on the Illumina HiSeq System as 87-base-pair reads. As for the original processing: A later analysis counted tens of millions of unique TCR beta chains across the roughly 700 repertoires, and around 12 million of these chains were shared by at least two donors. A nearest-neighbor algorithm error-corrected the raw reads and collapsed the reads into unique sequences, merging closely related sequences to remove PCR and sequencing errors. To assign V, D and J gene segments, CDR3 sequences were aligned to IMGT reference sequences. For a sequence to be retained, a match of at least six nucleotides was required to both a V gene segment and a J gene segment. A rearrangement counted as productive if the CDR3 had no stop codons and remained in frame with V and J, and every other rearrangement counted as non-productive. CDR3 was defined by IMGT convention, running from the second conserved V-encoded cysteine to the conserved J-encoded phenylalanine. The earlier analysis of fewer than 750 of the donors excluded sequences that lacked an unambiguous match to a single V gene segment. An earlier analysis of a few hundred of the donors called V segments functional above 56.7% productive rearrangements and segregating when the between-donor standard deviation exceeded 5%. To diagnose cytomegalovirus status from the catalog of TCR beta chain sequences, a statistical classification framework was built. In a later analysis, V and J genes were assigned by comparing TCR nucleotide sequences against IMGT/GENE-DB human TR gene sequences. Using the TCRdist pipeline, a later analysis assigned CDR3 sequences along with most-parsimonious VDJ recombination scenarios. In a later analysis, each TCR beta chain was defined by its CDR3 amino acid sequence together with its V-gene family, and reads lacking a unique V-gene family were excluded. As a way to deal with suspected cross-contamination and a sequencing artifact, a later analysis dropped 450 to 600 nucleotide sequences that were highly shared and had low generation probability. In a later analysis, a clonal expansion index was calculated for each public chain from normalized within-repertoire ranks of inferred template counts. In a later analysis, generation probabilities were computed using a VDJ recombination model fitted to out-of-frame rearrangements, and the results were checked against IGoR. In a later analysis, hypergeometric tests were used to score TCR-TCR, TCR-HLA and TCR-CMV co-occurrence, with a repertoire-size bias correction applied to TCR pairs. False discovery rates were estimated in a later analysis by permuting HLA or CMV assignments 20 times. In a later analysis, co-occurring TCRs were grouped with DBSCAN, and TCRdist sequence similarity was added when clustering was performed within HLA-allele-positive subsets. Repertoires with fewer than 30,000 or more than 120,000 public chains were left out of co-occurrence clustering, as were a handful of repertoires with anomalous nucleotide sharing. TCRdb carries this immuneACCESS record with in-frame sequences only. Its versions omit some clonotypes, under half of them owing to an unresolved V gene in the studies checked, with the rest unexplained. For V, J and clone size, that table is used; D and trimming come from the DNA. The table for this sample lists some 150,000 clones; 70% to 80% of them were counted only once. Of the sample, roughly 3.4% falls within the top ten clones.

Per the germline V gene, SGHVS is the CDR1 and FQNEAQ is the CDR2. The CDR3, from cysteine to phenylalanine, totals 15 residues. Solely the CDR3 DNA is kept, with 45 bases framed from the first base. From V the trimming removes 5 bases and from J it removes 10 bases, while the gene matches leave 15 bases of the junction unaccounted for. The sample was PBMCs. This chain joins TRBV7-8 to TRBJ1-2; 8 middle bases align to TRBD1. The receptor comes from a human donor in good health. The encoded CDR3 is CASSPPPGGWRVYTF. The nucleotides read TGTGCCAGCAGCCCCCCCCCAGGGGGCTGGAGGGTCTACACCTTC.